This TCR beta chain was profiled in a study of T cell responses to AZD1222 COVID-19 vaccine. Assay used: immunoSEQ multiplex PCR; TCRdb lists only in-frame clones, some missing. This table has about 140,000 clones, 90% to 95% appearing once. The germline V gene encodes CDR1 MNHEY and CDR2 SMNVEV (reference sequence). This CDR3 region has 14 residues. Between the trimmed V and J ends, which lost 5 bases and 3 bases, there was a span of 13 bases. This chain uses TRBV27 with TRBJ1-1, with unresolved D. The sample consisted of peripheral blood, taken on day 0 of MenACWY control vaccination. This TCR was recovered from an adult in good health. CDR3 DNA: TGTGCCAGCAGTCTGGAGGGAAGAGACACTGAAGCTTTCTTT. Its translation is CASSLEGRDTEAFF.